This TCR beta chain was retrieved from a study of blood T cell repertoires in COVID-19. Participants were aged 18 to 89 years from about two dozen US areas. Participant-reported clinical history was the basis for cohort assignment. In the source study's methods: Amplified reference gene primers provided the basis for estimating nucleated cell counts. Libraries were prepared by immunoSEQ multiplex PCR; TCRdb keeps only in-frame clonotypes and omits some of them. V and J calls and clone size come straight from that table; D and trimming were deduced from the DNA. The data hold around 300,000 clones, with about nine tenths observed a single time. Germline values: CDR1 SGHRS, CDR2 YFSETQ. V dropped 2 bases and J dropped 0; count of bases not matched to a gene: 11. This CDR3 contains 17 residues.

The clonotype was recovered from a woman in her forties who had recovered from COVID-19. Specimen: PBMCs or T cells enriched from blood (not recorded which). The chain links TRBV5-1 to TRBJ2-7; 7 bases are a match to TRBD1. CDR3 nucleotide sequence: TGCGCCAGCAGCTTCACAGGGGTGGGACAGAGCTCCTACGAGCAGTACTTC. Translated, it gives CASSFTGVGQSSYEQYF.